Following are 15 T cell receptor beta chains from one sample sequenced in a study of T cell responses to AZD1222 COVID-19 vaccine. Clones were read by immunoSEQ multiplex PCR, and TCRdb kept only the in-frame ones, dropping some. This sample has 110,000 or so clones, with about 90% found just once. Material: peripheral blood, obtained on day 0 of AZD1222 vaccination. These receptors came from an adult in good health.

This chain's CDR3 is CASSWLNTEAFF. The CDR3 DNA reads as TGTGCCAGCAGCTGGCTGAACACTGAAGCTTTCTTT. The rearrangement links TRBV2 to TRBJ1-1; D not certain. V was pared by 6 bases and J by 0 bases, with 5 bases between. Germline lookup yields CDR1 SNHLY and CDR2 FYNNEI. The CDR3 totals 12 residues.

V and J are TRBV3-1 (or the pseudogene TRBV3-2) and TRBJ2-1, with 10 bases lining up with TRBD2. This CDR3 has 15 residues. Germline V gene data show CDR1 as LGHDT and CDR2 as YNNKEL (reference sequence). J lost 8 bases, V lost 1 base, and 5 bases had no gene match. CDR3 in amino acids: CASSQVGSGRDEQFF. Written as DNA, the CDR3 is TGTGCCAGCAGCCAAGTAGGCAGCGGGAGGGATGAGCAGTTCTTC.

The rearrangement joins TRBV28 to TRBJ1-5; D ambiguous. V was cut by 5 bases and J by 6 bases, with 5 bases left in between. Germline values: CDR1 MDHEN, CDR2 SYDVKM. The CDR3 has 11 amino acids. The CDR3 nucleotides are TGTGCCAGCAGTAGTTTTCAGCCCCAGCATTTT. This gives the protein CASSSFQPQHF.

This clone was recorded only once. This sequence joins TRBV2 and TRBJ2-3; D remains ambiguous. Between the trimmed V and J ends, which lost 6 bases and 2 bases, there was a span of 6 bases. From germline, CDR1 is SNHLY and CDR2 FYNNEI. CDR3 length equals 12 residues. Written as DNA, the CDR3 is TGTGCCAGCAGCCCCTCCACAGATACGCAGTATTTT. This codes for CASSPSTDTQYF.

V and J are TRBV21-1 and TRBJ2-2; no check of the table's D call, TRBD2, against the DNA was made. TRBV21-1 constitutes a pseudogene. The length of the CDR3 is 18 residues. The CDR3 sequence: CASSKGPPRETHTGELFF. The CDR3 nucleotides are TGTGCCAGCAGCAAAGGACCCCCGAGGGAGACACACACCGGGGAGCTGTTTTTT.

The J gene is TRBJ1-2, the V gene TRBV6-5; D is uncertain. Looked up from germline, CDR1 is MNHEY and CDR2 is SVGAGI. V shed 4 bases and J shed 8 bases, with 11 bases lying between them. The CDR3 consists of 12 residues. In nucleotides, the CDR3 is TGTGCCAGCAGTTTTCGACAAGGAGGCTACACCTTC. Protein product: CASSFRQGGYTF.

This clone was detected once. This chain links TRBV29-1 with TRBJ1-2; a weak D match, TRBD1 (6 bases). The V gene's germline CDR1 is SQVTM and CDR2 ANQGSEA. The CDR3 has 13 amino acids. CDR3 nucleotide sequence: TGCAGAGCCGGGGAGGGGGCTAACTATGGCTACACCTTC. Amino acids: CRAGEGANYGYTF.

This chain uses TRBV7-5 with TRBJ1-5. TRBV7-5 is flagged as a pseudogene. This CDR3 region has 16 residues. The CDR3 protein is CARSLRRGQPNQPQHF. The CDR3, as DNA: TGTGCCAGAAGCTTACGTCGTGGTCAGCCCAATCAGCCCCAGCATTTT.

This clone is a singleton in its sample. The chain is built from TRBV3-1 (or the pseudogene TRBV3-2) and TRBJ1-4; perhaps TRBD1 as D (5 bases). CDR1 and CDR2 from the germline V gene are LGHDT and YNNKEL (reference sequence). V lost 3 bases, J lost 2 bases, and 13 bases lay in between. The CDR3 sequence is 16 residues long. The CDR3 region is CASSHRGIGTNEKLFF. The CDR3 nucleotides read TGTGCCAGCAGCCATCGGGGGATTGGCACTAATGAAAAACTGTTTTTT.

The chain joins TRBV7-9 to TRBJ1-1; TRBD1 matches at 7 bases. Losses at the gene ends were 5 bases for V and 10 bases for J; bases not matched to a gene: 10. The CDR3 totals 13 residues. Germline V gene data show CDR1 as SEHNR and CDR2 as FQNEAQ (reference sequence). CDR3 residues: CASSRGTAHGAFF. The CDR3 DNA is TGTGCCAGCAGCCGCGGGACAGCACATGGAGCTTTCTTT.

J is TRBJ2-7 and V is TRBV27, with 12 bases lining up with TRBD1. V shed 3 bases, J shed 0 bases, and the junction held 15 bases outside the gene matches. From germline, CDR1 is MNHEY and CDR2 SMNVEV (reference sequence). CDR3 size: 20 residues. CDR3 loop: CASSLGPWDRGLRGSYEQYF. Written as DNA, the CDR3 is TGTGCCAGCAGTTTGGGTCCGTGGGACAGGGGGCTTAGGGGCTCCTACGAGCAGTACTTC.

The rearrangement uses TRBV19 and TRBJ1-6; D remains unclear. The V gene's germline CDR1 is LNHDA and CDR2 SQIVND (reference sequence). Trimming removed 4 bases at V and 4 bases at J, with 8 bases between. The CDR3 has 14 amino acids. The DNA of the CDR3 is TGTGCCAGTAGTAACGACATATATAATTCACCCCTCCACTTT. Its translation is CASSNDIYNSPLHF.

V gene TRBV30 combines with J gene TRBJ1-3, with no clear D. Trimming left V 1 base short and J 4 bases short, with 8 bases between. The CDR3 is 13 amino acids. Germline CDR1 and CDR2: GTSNPN and SVGIG (reference sequence). The CDR3, as DNA: TGTGCCTGGAGTGGATCCTTCGGAAACACCATATATTTT. Its translation is CAWSGSFGNTIYF.

The V gene is TRBV29-1, the J gene TRBJ1-2; tentatively, D is TRBD1 (5 bases). V was cut by 5 bases and J by 6 bases, with 13 bases left in between. The germline gives CDR1 SQVTM, CDR2 ANQGSEA. The CDR3 spans 12 residues. CDR3 amino acids: CSVFGGRNGYTF. CDR3 nucleotides: TGCAGCGTTTTCGGGGGGAGAAATGGCTACACCTTC.

This chain connects TRBV19 to TRBJ2-7, with TRBD1 matching over 7 bases. The germline V gene encodes CDR1 LNHDA and CDR2 SQIVND (reference sequence). CDR3 length: 14 residues. The J segment lost 2 bases and the V segment lost 5 bases, leaving 6 bases of the junction unmatched. The CDR3 DNA follows: TGTGCCAGTAGTCCAGGGGGTCGGGCCTACGAGCAGTACTTC. It specifies CASSPGGRAYEQYF.